The 22 T cell receptor beta chains below all came from one sample that was sequenced in a study of blood T cell repertoires in COVID-19 (TCRdb year 2020). Libraries were constructed by the immunoSEQ multiplex PCR assay. TCRdb's version of the immuneACCESS table is confined to in-frame rearrangements and falls short of the full clone set. An unresolved V gene accounts for under half of the shortfall where checked; the remainder is of unknown origin. Here the sample has about 11,000 clones; 75% to 90% occur a single time. The leading ten clones occupy 10% to 11% of the sample. The source material was peripheral blood. Source of these receptors: a human donor in a cohort sampled during active COVID-19.

The chain links TRBV7-3 to TRBJ2-5; 12 bases fit TRBD1. V gave up 5 bases and J gave up 5 bases; unmatched junction bases: 6. CDR3 size: 15 residues. Germline CDR1 is SGHTA and CDR2 is FQGTGA. CDR3 coding DNA: TGTGCCAGCAGCCCGGGACAGGGGGCACAGGAGACCCAGTACTTC. This gives the protein CASSPGQGAQETQYF.

The V call is TRBV18, the J call TRBJ2-2, with D possibly TRBD2 on 5 matching bases. The CDR3 is 16 amino acids. Between the trimmed V and J ends, which lost 1 base and 0 bases, there was a span of 9 bases. Germline V lookup: CDR1 KGHSH, CDR2 LQKENI. The CDR3: CASSPLTGTNTGELFF. The CDR3 region has the DNA TGTGCCAGCTCACCACTAACCGGGACGAACACCGGGGAGCTGTTTTTT.

This chain uses TRBV6-5 with TRBJ2-2, with a tentative D call TRBD2 (5 bases). V dropped 6 bases and J dropped 8 bases, with 13 bases sitting between them. The CDR3 has 13 residues. Germline CDR1 is MNHEY and CDR2 is SVGAGI. CDR3: CASREGVSGELFF. Here the CDR3 DNA reads TGTGCCAGCAGAGAGGGAGTTTCGGGGGAGCTGTTTTTT.

This chain links TRBV20-1 with TRBJ2-5; 13 bases are a match to TRBD2. The CDR3 consists of 15 residues. Trimming at V came to 3 bases and at J to 5 bases, leaving 6 bases not matched to a gene. Germline V gene sequence: CDR1 DFQATT, CDR2 SNEGSKA (reference sequence). CDR3 sequence (DNA): TGCAGTGCTAGTGCGACTAGCGGGGGGATGGAGACCCAGTACTTC. This gives the protein CSASATSGGMETQYF.

This rearrangement joins TRBV7-3 to TRBJ1-1, with a weak D call TRBD1 (5 bases). From germline, CDR1 is SGHTA and CDR2 FQGTGA. V was clipped by 4 bases and J by 2 bases, with 8 bases between them. The CDR3 contains 13 residues. CDR3 region: CASSYDSNTEAFF. Here the CDR3 DNA reads TGTGCCAGCAGCTATGACAGCAACACTGAAGCTTTCTTT.

The rearrangement links TRBV27 to TRBJ2-3, with TRBD2 identical over 8 bases. The trim removed 4 bases at V and 6 bases at J, leaving 12 bases unmatched. The CDR3 is made up of 16 amino acids. Germline V gives CDR1 MNHEY, CDR2 SMNVEV (reference sequence). This chain's CDR3 is CASSSPHGGGGDTQYF. The CDR3, as DNA: TGTGCCAGCAGTTCACCCCATGGGGGCGGGGGGGATACGCAGTATTTT.

The genes are TRBV9 and TRBJ1-1; D gene uncertain. This CDR3 contains 16 residues. CDR1 SGDLS and CDR2 YYNGEE come from the germline V gene. V was trimmed by 4 bases and J by 1 base, leaving 17 bases between them. CDR3 nucleotide sequence: TGTGCCAGCAGCCCACTGCTCGGGGTGGGGAACACTGAAGCTTTCTTT. Translated, it gives CASSPLLGVGNTEAFF.

V gene TRBV19 combines with J gene TRBJ2-5, with TRBD2 matching 12 bases. With V trimmed by 4 bases and J by 5 bases, 11 bases remained unmatched. Germline loops: CDR1 LNHDA, CDR2 SQIVND (reference sequence). The length of the CDR3 is 17 residues. The CDR3 sequence: CASSTLAGGLSQETQYF. CDR3 DNA sequence: TGTGCCAGTAGTACGCTAGCGGGGGGGCTTAGTCAGGAGACCCAGTACTTC.

This chain connects TRBV11-3 to TRBJ2-1; D is uncertain. V lost 1 base and J 6 bases, leaving 10 bases between the germline ends. The CDR3 is 14 residues long. Germline-derived CDR1 and CDR2 are SGHNT and YENEEA. CDR3 region: CASSLGGASNEQFF. The CDR3 nucleotides read TGTGCCAGCAGCTTAGGAGGAGCTAGCAATGAGCAGTTCTTC.

The chain uses TRBV28 and TRBJ2-5; TRBD1 agrees at 9 bases. Germline CDR1 reads MDHEN; CDR2 reads SYDVKM. The J segment lost 1 base and the V segment lost 5 bases, leaving 8 bases of the junction unmatched. The CDR3 has 16 residues. The CDR3 region is CASSRLGTGPQETQYF. In DNA form, the CDR3 reads TGTGCCAGCAGTCGTCTCGGGACAGGGCCCCAAGAGACCCAGTACTTC. The whole variable domain, filled in from reference TRBV28 and TRBJ2-5, reads DVKVTQSSRYLVKRTGEKVFLECVQDMDHENMFWYRQDPGLGLRLIYFSYDVKMKEKGDIPEGYSVSREKKERFSLILESASTNQTSMYLCASSRLGTGPQETQYFGPGTRLLVL.

V is TRBV18 and J is TRBJ1-1; weak D call: TRBD1 (6 bases). The germline V gene has CDR1 KGHSH and CDR2 LQKENI. CDR3 size: 15 residues. Trimming left V 5 bases short and J 5 bases short, with 18 bases between. As DNA, the CDR3 is TGTGCCAGCTCAAGCTCCCTCGGACAGTCGACTGAAGCTTTCTTT. Translated: CASSSSLGQSTEAFF.

The table lists this clone with a count of one. The chain has TRBV27 and TRBJ1-1; D gene ambiguous. With 3 bases removed from V and 0 bases from J, the gap between germline ends came to 5 bases. The CDR3 is 13 amino acids. The germline V gene encodes CDR1 MNHEY and CDR2 SMNVEV (reference sequence). The chain's CDR3 is CASSFSLNTEAFF. In DNA, the CDR3 is TGTGCCAGCAGTTTCTCCTTGAACACTGAAGCTTTCTTT.

This clone was seen once. This rearrangement joins TRBV7-8 to TRBJ2-2; 11 bases are shared with TRBD2. The trim removed 3 bases at V and 5 bases at J, leaving 8 bases unmatched. The CDR3 runs to 17 residues. Germline CDR1 and CDR2: SGHVS and FQNEAQ. The CDR3 sequence is CASSFLGLAGGTGELFF. DNA for the CDR3: TGTGCCAGCAGCTTTTTGGGGTTAGCGGGGGGGACCGGGGAGCTGTTTTTT.

The DNA of the CDR3 is TGTGCAAGTCGCTTAGCTTTTAGACAGGGGCAAAAAGCCCAGCATTTT. Its protein is CASRLAFRQGQKAQHF. The rearrangement joins TRBV12-2 to TRBJ1-5; the tabulated D call, TRBD1, remains unverified against the DNA. TRBV12-2 is a known pseudogene. The CDR3 runs to 16 residues.

This clone has just one count. The chain is built from TRBV9 and TRBJ2-7; 10 nucleotides align to TRBD1. The germline CDR1 and CDR2 sequences are SGDLS and YYNGEE. V dropped 3 bases and J dropped 7; count of bases not matched to a gene: 7. This CDR3 has 14 residues. CDR3: CASSEDRGPREQYF. CDR3 coding DNA: TGTGCCAGCAGCGAAGACAGGGGGCCGAGGGAGCAGTACTTC.

The rearrangement joins TRBV6-1 to TRBJ2-6; D not resolved. Germline V CDR1 and CDR2: MNHNS, SASEGT. The CDR3 contains 16 residues. Trimming cost V 1 base and J 2 bases, with 9 bases left between them. CDR3 bases: TGTGCCAGCAGTGAAGGAAGAGGAGCTGGGGCCAACGTCCTGACTTTC. Protein: CASSEGRGAGANVLTF.

The chain joins TRBV2 to TRBJ2-3; 11 positions agree with TRBD2. V shed 4 bases, J shed 8 bases, and the junction held 8 bases outside the gene matches. This CDR3 comprises 15 residues. Germline assignment: CDR1 SNHLY and CDR2 FYNNEI. CDR3 bases: TGTGCCAGCAGTGGAAGTAGCGGGGGGGATGGTACGCAGTATTTT. This gives the protein CASSGSSGGDGTQYF.

In its sample, this clone ranks as medium-sized (0.01 to 0.1%). This chain links TRBV27 with TRBJ2-3; D gene unclear. Trimming shortened V by 6 bases and J by 2 bases, and 6 bases separated the two germline ends. Germline loops: CDR1 MNHEY, CDR2 SMNVEV (reference sequence). The CDR3 sequence is 12 residues long. CDR3 residues: CASSTLTDTQYF. The CDR3 DNA reads TGTGCCAGCAGCACTCTCACAGATACGCAGTATTTT.

V is TRBV7-9 and J is TRBJ2-5, with a possible D match to TRBD2 (7 bases). From germline, CDR1 is SEHNR and CDR2 FQNEAQ (reference sequence). CDR3 length equals 15 residues. Trimming pared 5 bases from V and 5 bases from J, leaving 18 bases between. The CDR3 protein is CASSPQRGGDETQYF. CDR3 in DNA: TGTGCCAGCAGCCCCCAGAGGGGGGGGGACGAGACCCAGTACTTC.

V gene TRBV4-3 combines with J gene TRBJ1-2; 7 bases fit TRBD1. This CDR3 contains 15 residues. The V segment lost 4 bases and the J segment 4 bases; nucleotides outside the gene matches: 9. CDR1 LGHNA and CDR2 YSLEER come from the germline V gene. Here the CDR3 reads CASSPPGQTTYGYTF. CDR3 in DNA: TGCGCCAGCAGCCCGCCGGGACAGACTACCTATGGCTACACCTTC.

The V and J genes are TRBV5-1 and TRBJ2-3, with D possibly TRBD1 on 5 matching bases. Trimming stripped 1 base from V and 0 bases from J, with 6 bases between. CDR1 and CDR2 from the germline V gene are SGHRS and YFSETQ. The CDR3 loop spans 14 amino acids. The CDR3 loop reads CASSLTGSTDTQYF. The CDR3, as DNA: TGCGCCAGCAGCTTGACAGGAAGCACAGATACGCAGTATTTT.

The J gene is TRBJ1-1, the V gene TRBV7-2; D is ambiguous. The CDR3 has 13 amino acids. Germline lookup yields CDR1 SGHTA and CDR2 FQGNSA. The V and J ends lost 1 base and 6 bases respectively, with 9 bases between them. As DNA, the CDR3 is TGTGCCAGCAGCTTAGGGAGGGATCCTGAAGCTTTCTTT. Translating it yields CASSLGRDPEAFF.